This entry features one T cell receptor (beta chain) sequence. Genomic DNA yielded TCR beta CDR3, amplified by two-round multiplex PCR. Amplification during the initial PCR round employed primers specific to each TRBV and TRBJ gene. Each CDR3 protein gets one entry after TCRdb re-called the multiplex PCR reads with MiXCR. The top ten hold 32% of the sample, which has some 19,000 distinct CDR3 sequences, over 45% seen once. Germline CDR1 reads MDHEN; CDR2 reads SYDVKM. V lost 6 bases and J 4 bases, leaving 4 bases between the germline ends. The CDR3 runs to 11 residues. This specimen belongs to a study of prognosis after radiotherapy for stage I lung cancer.

The rearrangement joins TRBV28 to TRBJ2-1; D is undetermined. Sequenced here: PBMCs, sampled before or after stereotactic body radiation therapy (not recorded which). The sequence was obtained from a donor of 50 years or more with non-small cell lung cancer. CDR3 nucleotides: TGTGCCAGCAGCCGGTACAATGAGCAGTTCTTC. It yields the protein CASSRYNEQFF. Filled out from reference TRBV28 and TRBJ2-1, the complete variable domain reads DVKVTQSSRYLVKRTGEKVFLECVQDMDHENMFWYRQDPGLGLRLIYFSYDVKMKEKGDIPEGYSVSREKKERFSLILESASTNQTSMYLCASSRYNEQFFGPGTRLTVL.